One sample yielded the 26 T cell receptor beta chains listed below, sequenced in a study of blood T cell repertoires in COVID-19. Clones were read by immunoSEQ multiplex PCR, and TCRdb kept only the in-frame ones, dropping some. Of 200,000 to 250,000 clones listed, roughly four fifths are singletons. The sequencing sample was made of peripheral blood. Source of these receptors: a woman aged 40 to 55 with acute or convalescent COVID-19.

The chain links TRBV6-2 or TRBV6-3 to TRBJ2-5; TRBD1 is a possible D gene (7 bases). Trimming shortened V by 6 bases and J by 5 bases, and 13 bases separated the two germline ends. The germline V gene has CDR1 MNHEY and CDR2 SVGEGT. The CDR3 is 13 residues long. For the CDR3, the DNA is TGTGCCAGCAGCCAGACAGGGAGGGAGACCCAGTACTTC. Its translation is CASSQTGRETQYF.

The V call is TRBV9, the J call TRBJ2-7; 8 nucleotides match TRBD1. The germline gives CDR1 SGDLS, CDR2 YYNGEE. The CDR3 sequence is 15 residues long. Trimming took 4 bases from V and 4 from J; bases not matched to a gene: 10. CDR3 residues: CASSPYAGQGYEQYF. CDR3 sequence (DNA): TGTGCCAGCAGCCCATACGCCGGACAGGGTTACGAGCAGTACTTC.

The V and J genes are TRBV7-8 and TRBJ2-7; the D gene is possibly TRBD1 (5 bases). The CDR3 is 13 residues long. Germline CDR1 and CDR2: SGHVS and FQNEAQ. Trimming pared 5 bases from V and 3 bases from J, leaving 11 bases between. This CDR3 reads CASSVTVFYEQYF. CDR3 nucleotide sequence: TGTGCCAGCAGCGTGACAGTTTTCTACGAGCAGTACTTC.

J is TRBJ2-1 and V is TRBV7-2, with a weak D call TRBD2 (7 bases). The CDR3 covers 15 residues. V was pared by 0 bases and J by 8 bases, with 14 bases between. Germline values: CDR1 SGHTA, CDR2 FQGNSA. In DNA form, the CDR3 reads TGTGCCAGCAGCTTAGCGGGGGGGCCGGGCCATGAGCAGTTCTTC. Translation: CASSLAGGPGHEQFF.

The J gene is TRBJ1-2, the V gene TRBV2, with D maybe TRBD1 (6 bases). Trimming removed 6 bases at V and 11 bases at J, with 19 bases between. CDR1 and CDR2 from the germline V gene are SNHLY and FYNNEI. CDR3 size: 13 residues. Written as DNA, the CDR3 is TGTGCCAGCAGAGATGGGACAAGGCCCTTTTACACCTTC. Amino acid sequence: CASRDGTRPFYTF.

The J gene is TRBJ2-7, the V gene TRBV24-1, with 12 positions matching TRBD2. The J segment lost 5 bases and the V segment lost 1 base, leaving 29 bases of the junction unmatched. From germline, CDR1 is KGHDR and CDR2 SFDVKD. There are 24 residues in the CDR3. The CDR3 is CATSDFRTTDLPDRTSGEFHEQYF. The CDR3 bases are TGTGCCACCAGTGATTTCCGAACGACGGATCTACCGGACCGGACTAGCGGGGAGTTCCACGAGCAGTACTTC.

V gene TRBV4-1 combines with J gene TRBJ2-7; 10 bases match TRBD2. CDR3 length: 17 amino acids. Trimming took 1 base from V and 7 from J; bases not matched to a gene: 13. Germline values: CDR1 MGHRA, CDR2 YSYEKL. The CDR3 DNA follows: TGCGCCAGCAGCCAAGTTATCCTAGCGGGAGCAAGAGGGGAGCAGTACTTC. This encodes CASSQVILAGARGEQYF.

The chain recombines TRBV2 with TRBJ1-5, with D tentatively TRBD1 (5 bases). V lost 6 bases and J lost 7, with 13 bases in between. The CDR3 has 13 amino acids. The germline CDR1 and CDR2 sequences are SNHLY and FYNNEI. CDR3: CASSGDREQPQHF. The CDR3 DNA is TGTGCCAGCAGCGGAGACAGAGAGCAGCCCCAGCATTTT.

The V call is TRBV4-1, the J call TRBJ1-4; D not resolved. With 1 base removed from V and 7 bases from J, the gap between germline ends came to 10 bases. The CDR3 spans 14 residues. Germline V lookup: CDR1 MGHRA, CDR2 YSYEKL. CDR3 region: CASSQARGFEKLFF. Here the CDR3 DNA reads TGCGCCAGCAGCCAAGCGCGGGGATTTGAAAAACTGTTTTTT.

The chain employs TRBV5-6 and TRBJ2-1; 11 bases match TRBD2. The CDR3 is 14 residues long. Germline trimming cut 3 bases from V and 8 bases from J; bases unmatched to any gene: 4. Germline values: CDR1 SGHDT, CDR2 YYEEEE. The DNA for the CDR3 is TGTGCCAGCAGCTGGGCTAGCGGGAGGTATGAGCAGTTCTTC. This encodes CASSWASGRYEQFF.

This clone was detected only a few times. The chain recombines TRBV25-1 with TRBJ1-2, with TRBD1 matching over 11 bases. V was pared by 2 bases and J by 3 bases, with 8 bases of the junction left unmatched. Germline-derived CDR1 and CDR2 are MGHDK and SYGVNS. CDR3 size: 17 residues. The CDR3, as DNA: TGTGCCAGCAGTGAAATTCGGACAGGGGGCGCGTACTATGGCTACACCTTC. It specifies CASSEIRTGGAYYGYTF.

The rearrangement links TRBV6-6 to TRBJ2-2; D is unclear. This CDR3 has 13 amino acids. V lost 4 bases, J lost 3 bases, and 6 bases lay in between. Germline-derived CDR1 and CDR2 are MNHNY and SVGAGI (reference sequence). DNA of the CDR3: TGTGCCAGCAGTTCTCCCTACACCGGGGAGCTGTTTTTT. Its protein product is CASSSPYTGELFF.

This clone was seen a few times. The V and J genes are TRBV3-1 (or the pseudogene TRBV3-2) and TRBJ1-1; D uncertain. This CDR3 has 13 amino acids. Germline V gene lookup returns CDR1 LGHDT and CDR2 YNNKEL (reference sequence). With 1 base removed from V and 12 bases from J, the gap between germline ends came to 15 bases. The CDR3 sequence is CASSQAGYRSTFF. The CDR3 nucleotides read TGTGCCAGCAGCCAAGCGGGGTATAGGTCGACTTTCTTT.

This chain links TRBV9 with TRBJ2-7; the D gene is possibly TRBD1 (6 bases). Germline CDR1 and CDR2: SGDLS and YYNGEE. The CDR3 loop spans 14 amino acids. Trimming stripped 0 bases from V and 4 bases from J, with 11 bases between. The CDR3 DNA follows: TGTGCCAGCAGCGTAGATGGCAGGGGTTACGAGCAGTACTTC. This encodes CASSVDGRGYEQYF. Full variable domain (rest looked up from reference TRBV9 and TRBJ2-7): DSGVTQTPKHLITATGQRVTLRCSPRSGDLSVYWYQQSLDQGLQFLIQYYNGEERAKGNILERFSAQQFPDLHSELNLSSLELGDSALYFCASSVDGRGYEQYFGPGTRLTVT.

The chain's CDR3 is CASSEVGTGGYNEQFF. CDR3 DNA: TGTGCCAGCAGTGAAGTGGGGACAGGGGGCTACAATGAGCAGTTCTTC. The V gene is TRBV6-1, the J gene TRBJ2-1; 11 positions match TRBD1. CDR1 and CDR2 (germline): MNHNS, SASEGT. This CDR3 region has 16 residues. V shed 1 base, J shed 3 bases, and the junction held 2 bases outside the gene matches.

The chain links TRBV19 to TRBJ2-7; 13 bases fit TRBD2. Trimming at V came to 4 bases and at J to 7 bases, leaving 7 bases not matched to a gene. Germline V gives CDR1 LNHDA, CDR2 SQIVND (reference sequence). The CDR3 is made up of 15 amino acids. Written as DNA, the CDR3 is TGTGCCAGTAGTACGACTAGCGGGGGGCCAAGGGAGCAGTACTTC. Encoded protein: CASSTTSGGPREQYF.

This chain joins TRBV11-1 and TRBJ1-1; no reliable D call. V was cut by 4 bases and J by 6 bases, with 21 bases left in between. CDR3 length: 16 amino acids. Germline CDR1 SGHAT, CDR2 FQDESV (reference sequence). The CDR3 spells CASSSRRGSNIPEAFF. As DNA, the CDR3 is TGTGCCAGCAGCTCACGGCGCGGTTCTAATATACCTGAAGCTTTCTTT.

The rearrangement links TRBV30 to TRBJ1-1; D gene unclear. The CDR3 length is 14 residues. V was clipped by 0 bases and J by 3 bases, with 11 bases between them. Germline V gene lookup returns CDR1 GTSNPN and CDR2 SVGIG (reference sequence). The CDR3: CAWSVFVGHTEAFF. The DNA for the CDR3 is TGTGCCTGGAGTGTGTTCGTGGGCCACACTGAAGCTTTCTTT.

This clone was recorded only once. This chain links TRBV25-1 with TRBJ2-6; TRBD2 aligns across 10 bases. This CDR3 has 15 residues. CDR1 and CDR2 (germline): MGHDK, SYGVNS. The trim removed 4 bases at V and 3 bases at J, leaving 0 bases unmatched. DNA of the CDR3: TGTGCCAGCAGTGTAGCGGGAGGTGGGGCCAACGTCCTGACTTTC. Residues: CASSVAGGGANVLTF.

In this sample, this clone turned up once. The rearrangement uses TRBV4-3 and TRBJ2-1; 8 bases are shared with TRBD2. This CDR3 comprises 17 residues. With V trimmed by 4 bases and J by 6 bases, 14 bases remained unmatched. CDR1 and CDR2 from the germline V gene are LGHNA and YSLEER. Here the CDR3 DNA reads TGCGCCAGCAGCCCAGCCCCGGGGGGGGGCCGGGGCAATGAGCAGTTCTTC. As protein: CASSPAPGGGRGNEQFF.

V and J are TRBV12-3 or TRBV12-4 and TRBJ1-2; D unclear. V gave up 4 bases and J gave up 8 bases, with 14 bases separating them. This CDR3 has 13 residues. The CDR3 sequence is CASSSTKPVGYTF. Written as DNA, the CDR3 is TGTGCCAGCAGTTCGACAAAACCCGTCGGCTACACCTTC.

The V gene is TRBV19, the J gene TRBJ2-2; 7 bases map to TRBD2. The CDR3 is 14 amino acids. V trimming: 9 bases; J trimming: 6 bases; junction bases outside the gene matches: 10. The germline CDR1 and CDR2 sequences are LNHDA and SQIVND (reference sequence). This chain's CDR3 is CASGEGRVPGELFF. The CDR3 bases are TGTGCCAGCGGGGAGGGGCGGGTTCCCGGGGAGCTGTTTTTT.

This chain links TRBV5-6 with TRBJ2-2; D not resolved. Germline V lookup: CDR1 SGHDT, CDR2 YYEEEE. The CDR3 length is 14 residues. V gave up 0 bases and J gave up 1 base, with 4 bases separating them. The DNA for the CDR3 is TGTGCCAGCAGCTTGGGGCAGAACACCGGGGAGCTGTTTTTT. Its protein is CASSLGQNTGELFF.

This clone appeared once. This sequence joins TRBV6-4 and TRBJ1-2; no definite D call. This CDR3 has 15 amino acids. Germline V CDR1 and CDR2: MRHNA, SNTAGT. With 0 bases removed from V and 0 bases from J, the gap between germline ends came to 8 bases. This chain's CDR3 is CASSDSKGANYGYTF. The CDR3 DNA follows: TGTGCCAGCAGTGACTCGAAAGGAGCTAACTATGGCTACACCTTC.

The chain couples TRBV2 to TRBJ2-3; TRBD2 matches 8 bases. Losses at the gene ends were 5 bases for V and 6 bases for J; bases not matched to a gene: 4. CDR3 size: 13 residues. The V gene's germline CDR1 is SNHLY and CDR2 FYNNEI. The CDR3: CASSPGGRDTQYF. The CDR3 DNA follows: TGTGCCAGCAGTCCGGGGGGGAGGGATACGCAGTATTTT.

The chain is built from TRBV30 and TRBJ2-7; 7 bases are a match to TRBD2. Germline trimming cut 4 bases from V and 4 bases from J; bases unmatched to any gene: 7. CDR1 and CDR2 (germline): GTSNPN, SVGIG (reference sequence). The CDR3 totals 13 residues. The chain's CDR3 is CAWMGGNLYEQYF. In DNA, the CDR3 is TGTGCCTGGATGGGGGGGAACCTGTACGAGCAGTACTTC.